A selection of T cell receptor beta chains follows, all from one sample in a study of blood T cell repertoires in COVID-19. The method was immunoSEQ multiplex PCR; TCRdb's version includes in-frame clones alone and lacks a portion of them. This sample has 50,000 to 85,000 clones, with over 80% found just once. Sequencing input: peripheral blood. Receptor source: a human donor in a cohort sampled during active COVID-19. The CDR3 runs from the conserved cysteine through the conserved F or W. Each record gives: D gene, clone size, V gene, J gene, CDR3 protein, CDR3 DNA. D genes are given only for firm matches. Where a row states a size, it is once, few, many or the class of an expanded clone; other rows omit it.

d_gene: NA; abundance: NA; v_gene: TRBV7-8; j_gene: TRBJ1-5; CDR3aa: CASSLGGAGGAQPQHF; CDR3nt: TGTGCCAGCAGCTTAGGAGGCGCCGGCGGAGCGCAGCCCCAGCATTTT
d_gene: TRBD1; abundance: NA; v_gene: TRBV7-6; j_gene: TRBJ2-6; CDR3aa: CASSLVVQGALTGANVLTF; CDR3nt: TGTGCCAGCAGCTTAGTCGTGCAGGGGGCTCTTACTGGGGCCAACGTCCTGACTTTC
d_gene: TRBD2; abundance: NA; v_gene: TRBV16; j_gene: TRBJ2-5; CDR3aa: CASSQSGMGSGSTQETQYF; CDR3nt: TGTGCCAGCAGCCAATCTGGGATGGGTAGCGGGAGCACTCAAGAGACCCAGTACTTC
d_gene: NA; abundance: NA; v_gene: TRBV3-1/TRBV3-2; j_gene: TRBJ2-7; CDR3aa: CASSQDNRGSGFNSSSYEQYF; CDR3nt: TGTGCCAGCAGCCAAGATAACCGCGGTAGCGGCTTTAACTCGTCCTCCTACGAGCAGTACTTC
d_gene: NA; abundance: NA; v_gene: TRBV19; j_gene: TRBJ2-1; CDR3aa: CASNTDTRPAAEQFF; CDR3nt: TGTGCCAGTAACACCGACACTCGACCAGCAGCTGAGCAGTTCTTC
d_gene: TRBD1; abundance: NA; v_gene: TRBV7-9; j_gene: TRBJ1-2; CDR3aa: CASSPDRAGYGYTF; CDR3nt: TGTGCCAGCAGCCCGGACAGGGCAGGCTATGGCTACACCTTC
d_gene: NA; abundance: NA; v_gene: TRBV3-1/TRBV3-2; j_gene: TRBJ2-7; CDR3aa: CASSQEGGYEQYF; CDR3nt: TGTGCCAGCAGCCAAGAGGGGGGTTACGAGCAGTACTTC
d_gene: NA; abundance: NA; v_gene: TRBV7-2; j_gene: TRBJ1-4; CDR3aa: CASSLGLGAGLNEKLFF; CDR3nt: TGTGCCAGCAGCTTAGGGCTAGGGGCAGGGTTGAATGAAAAACTGTTTTTT
d_gene: TRBD2; abundance: NA; v_gene: TRBV11-2; j_gene: TRBJ2-2; CDR3aa: CASSRDWGGTGELFF; CDR3nt: TGTGCCAGCAGCAGGGACTGGGGGGGTACCGGGGAGCTGTTTTTT
d_gene: NA; abundance: NA; v_gene: TRBV29-1; j_gene: TRBJ2-1; CDR3aa: CSVDRGSYNEQFF; CDR3nt: TGCAGCGTTGACAGGGGTTCCTACAATGAGCAGTTCTTC
d_gene: NA; abundance: NA; v_gene: TRBV3-1/TRBV3-2; j_gene: TRBJ2-7; CDR3aa: CASSQDFGQNEQYF; CDR3nt: TGTGCCAGCAGCCAAGATTTCGGACAGAACGAGCAGTACTTC
d_gene: TRBD2; abundance: once; v_gene: TRBV6-5; j_gene: TRBJ2-1; CDR3aa: CATSPGLGYNEQFF; CDR3nt: TGTGCCACCTCCCCGGGACTAGGGTACAATGAGCAGTTCTTC
d_gene: NA; abundance: NA; v_gene: TRBV9; j_gene: TRBJ2-1; CDR3aa: CASSAGRGNYNEQFF; CDR3nt: TGTGCCAGCAGCGCAGGAAGGGGTAACTACAATGAGCAGTTCTTC
d_gene: TRBD1; abundance: NA; v_gene: TRBV5-5; j_gene: TRBJ1-5; CDR3aa: CASSLDSGDSIWHF; CDR3nt: TGTGCCAGCAGCTTGGATTCCGGGGACAGTATCTGGCATTTT
d_gene: NA; abundance: NA; v_gene: TRBV7-2; j_gene: TRBJ1-1; CDR3aa: CASSFNLLKEAFF; CDR3nt: TGTGCCAGCAGCTTTAACCTACTAAAAGAAGCTTTCTTT
d_gene: NA; abundance: NA; v_gene: TRBV27; j_gene: TRBJ1-5; CDR3aa: CASSLYKREPQHF; CDR3nt: TGTGCCAGCAGTTTATATAAAAGAGAGCCCCAGCATTTT
d_gene: NA; abundance: NA; v_gene: TRBV18; j_gene: TRBJ2-5; CDR3aa: CASSPLGGQETQYF; CDR3nt: TGTGCCAGCTCCCCCCTCGGTGGCCAAGAGACCCAGTACTTC
d_gene: NA; abundance: NA; v_gene: TRBV9; j_gene: TRBJ1-6; CDR3aa: CASSVSREPYNSPLHF; CDR3nt: TGTGCCAGCAGCGTTTCCCGGGAACCCTATAATTCACCCCTCCACTTT
d_gene: TRBD2; abundance: few; v_gene: TRBV4-3; j_gene: TRBJ2-3; CDR3aa: CASSQLRSGGWDTQYF; CDR3nt: TGCGCCAGCAGCCAGCTCCGCAGCGGGGGGTGGGATACGCAGTATTTT
d_gene: NA; abundance: NA; v_gene: TRBV6-5; j_gene: TRBJ1-1; CDR3aa: CASSYWGESTEAFF; CDR3nt: TGTGCCAGCAGTTACTGGGGGGAAAGCACTGAAGCTTTCTTT
d_gene: NA; abundance: NA; v_gene: TRBV5-8; j_gene: TRBJ1-4; CDR3aa: CASSLNTLGGVNEKLFF; CDR3nt: TGTGCCAGCAGCTTGAACACACTCGGGGGAGTTAATGAAAAACTGTTTTTT
d_gene: TRBD1; abundance: once; v_gene: TRBV19; j_gene: TRBJ2-3; CDR3aa: CASIDRGRTDTQYF; CDR3nt: TGTGCCAGCATCGACAGGGGAAGGACAGATACGCAGTATTTT
d_gene: NA; abundance: NA; v_gene: TRBV7-8; j_gene: TRBJ2-5; CDR3aa: CASSLVRVQETQYF; CDR3nt: TGTGCCAGCAGCTTAGTGCGGGTCCAAGAGACCCAGTACTTC
d_gene: TRBD2; abundance: NA; v_gene: TRBV4-2; j_gene: TRBJ2-7; CDR3aa: CASSQADRALGTSGLGYEQYF; CDR3nt: TGTGCCAGCAGCCAAGCCGACAGGGCCTTGGGGACTAGCGGGCTTGGCTACGAGCAGTACTTC
d_gene: TRBD2; abundance: NA; v_gene: TRBV5-1; j_gene: TRBJ2-1; CDR3aa: CASSLYELAGGYNEQFF; CDR3nt: TGCGCCAGCAGCTTGTACGAGCTAGCGGGAGGCTACAATGAGCAGTTCTTC
d_gene: NA; abundance: NA; v_gene: TRBV6-2/TRBV6-3; j_gene: TRBJ2-1; CDR3aa: CASSYPWANNEQFF; CDR3nt: TGTGCCAGCAGTTACCCTTGGGCGAACAATGAGCAGTTCTTC
d_gene: TRBD1; abundance: NA; v_gene: TRBV5-1; j_gene: TRBJ1-6; CDR3aa: CASSSEAGGNSPLHF; CDR3nt: TGCGCCAGCAGTTCTGAGGCAGGGGGCAATTCACCCCTCCACTTT
d_gene: TRBD1; abundance: NA; v_gene: TRBV6-6; j_gene: TRBJ1-4; CDR3aa: CASSYTDRWNEKLFF; CDR3nt: TGTGCCAGCAGTTACACGGACAGGTGGAATGAAAAACTGTTTTTT
d_gene: NA; abundance: once; v_gene: TRBV6-5; j_gene: TRBJ2-4; CDR3aa: CASRSSGTRANIQYF; CDR3nt: TGTGCCAGCAGATCTTCCGGGACAAGGGCAAACATTCAGTACTTC
d_gene: NA; abundance: NA; v_gene: TRBV18; j_gene: TRBJ2-1; CDR3aa: CASSPQRDEQFF; CDR3nt: TGTGCCAGCTCACCGCAGCGGGATGAGCAGTTCTTC
d_gene: TRBD1; abundance: NA; v_gene: TRBV7-6; j_gene: TRBJ2-2; CDR3aa: CASSRGQGTTGELFF; CDR3nt: TGTGCCAGCAGCCGGGGACAGGGTACCACCGGGGAGCTGTTTTTT
d_gene: TRBD1; abundance: NA; v_gene: TRBV5-5; j_gene: TRBJ2-2; CDR3aa: CASSFRQGNTGELFF; CDR3nt: TGTGCCAGCAGCTTTCGACAGGGGAACACCGGGGAGCTGTTTTTT
d_gene: TRBD2; abundance: NA; v_gene: TRBV28; j_gene: TRBJ2-2; CDR3aa: CASSGTSGSAGELFF; CDR3nt: TGTGCCAGCAGTGGTACTAGCGGGAGCGCCGGGGAGCTGTTTTTT
d_gene: NA; abundance: NA; v_gene: TRBV7-9; j_gene: TRBJ2-3; CDR3aa: CASSLGSGTDTQYF; CDR3nt: TGTGCCAGCAGCTTAGGTAGCGGCACAGATACGCAGTATTTT
d_gene: NA; abundance: few; v_gene: TRBV6-5; j_gene: TRBJ2-3; CDR3aa: CASGKGVDTQYF; CDR3nt: TGTGCCAGCGGGAAGGGGGTGGATACGCAGTATTTT
d_gene: NA; abundance: NA; v_gene: TRBV9; j_gene: TRBJ2-6; CDR3aa: CASSPGGFAGANVLTF; CDR3nt: TGTGCCAGCAGCCCAGGCGGGTTCGCTGGGGCCAACGTCCTGACTTTC
d_gene: TRBD2; abundance: NA; v_gene: TRBV7-2; j_gene: TRBJ2-3; CDR3aa: CASSRGGRADTQYF; CDR3nt: TGTGCCAGCAGCCGGGGGGGCCGGGCAGATACGCAGTATTTT
d_gene: TRBD1; abundance: few; v_gene: TRBV5-4; j_gene: TRBJ2-7; CDR3aa: CASSFRQGADYEQYF; CDR3nt: TGTGCCAGCAGCTTTCGACAGGGGGCGGACTACGAGCAGTACTTC
d_gene: TRBD1; abundance: few; v_gene: TRBV5-1; j_gene: TRBJ1-6; CDR3aa: CASTGTDNSPLHF; CDR3nt: TGCGCCAGCACCGGGACAGATAATTCACCCCTCCACTTT
d_gene: NA; abundance: NA; v_gene: TRBV7-9; j_gene: TRBJ1-2; CDR3aa: CASSALRGGYGYTF; CDR3nt: TGTGCCAGCAGCGCACTCAGGGGTGGGTATGGCTACACCTTC
d_gene: NA; abundance: NA; v_gene: TRBV19; j_gene: TRBJ1-5; CDR3aa: CASSILNQPQHF; CDR3nt: TGTGCCAGTAGTATACTGAATCAGCCCCAGCATTTT
d_gene: TRBD1; abundance: NA; v_gene: TRBV5-1; j_gene: TRBJ1-6; CDR3aa: CASSPAGQSYNSPLHF; CDR3nt: TGCGCCAGCAGCCCGGCGGGACAGTCGTATAATTCACCCCTCCACTTT
d_gene: TRBD1; abundance: NA; v_gene: TRBV18; j_gene: TRBJ1-1; CDR3aa: CASSLQDRASTEAFF; CDR3nt: TGTGCCAGCTCACTTCAGGACAGGGCGAGCACTGAAGCTTTCTTT
d_gene: TRBD2; abundance: NA; v_gene: TRBV4-3; j_gene: TRBJ2-1; CDR3aa: CASSQALAVKHKFSYNEQFF; CDR3nt: TGCGCCAGCAGCCAAGCGCTAGCGGTAAAACATAAGTTCTCCTACAATGAGCAGTTCTTC
d_gene: NA; abundance: NA; v_gene: TRBV5-5; j_gene: TRBJ2-2; CDR3aa: CASSLRQLENTGELFF; CDR3nt: TGTGCCAGCAGCTTACGACAGTTAGAGAACACCGGGGAGCTGTTTTTT
d_gene: NA; abundance: NA; v_gene: TRBV4-2; j_gene: TRBJ1-2; CDR3aa: CASSPSDGGDYGYTF; CDR3nt: TGTGCCAGCAGCCCCTCGGATGGGGGGGACTATGGCTACACCTTC
d_gene: NA; abundance: NA; v_gene: TRBV21-1; j_gene: TRBJ2-1; CDR3aa: CASSKCWRVTSGRDEQFF; CDR3nt: TGTGCCAGCAGCAAATGTTGGAGGGTGACTAGCGGGAGAGATGAGCAGTTCTTC
d_gene: NA; abundance: NA; v_gene: TRBV5-4; j_gene: TRBJ1-3; CDR3aa: CASSWGGQTGNTIYF; CDR3nt: TGTGCCAGCAGCTGGGGGGGTCAAACAGGAAACACCATATATTTT
d_gene: TRBD2; abundance: NA; v_gene: TRBV19; j_gene: TRBJ2-1; CDR3aa: CASTSLAGSSYNEQFF; CDR3nt: TGTGCCAGTACCTCATTAGCGGGGAGCTCCTACAATGAGCAGTTCTTC
d_gene: TRBD2; abundance: once; v_gene: TRBV5-4; j_gene: TRBJ2-5; CDR3aa: CASSLYGGETQYF; CDR3nt: TGTGCCAGCAGCTTGTACGGGGGGGAGACCCAGTACTTC
d_gene: TRBD2; abundance: NA; v_gene: TRBV11-2; j_gene: TRBJ2-3; CDR3aa: CASSQVGGGTDTQYF; CDR3nt: TGTGCCAGCAGCCAGGTGGGGGGGGGCACAGATACGCAGTATTTT
d_gene: NA; abundance: NA; v_gene: TRBV4-3; j_gene: TRBJ1-1; CDR3aa: CASSQDWRGLGEAFF; CDR3nt: TGCGCCAGCAGCCAAGATTGGCGGGGGCTGGGTGAAGCTTTCTTT
d_gene: TRBD2; abundance: NA; v_gene: TRBV6-1; j_gene: TRBJ2-1; CDR3aa: CASSGGLADSYNEQFF; CDR3nt: TGTGCCAGCAGTGGAGGACTAGCGGACTCCTACAATGAGCAGTTCTTC
d_gene: NA; abundance: once; v_gene: TRBV9; j_gene: TRBJ1-2; CDR3aa: CASSPTGVYGYTF; CDR3nt: TGTGCCAGCAGCCCTACGGGGGTCTATGGCTACACCTTC
d_gene: NA; abundance: NA; v_gene: TRBV7-2; j_gene: TRBJ2-7; CDR3aa: CASSLGAEYYEQYF; CDR3nt: TGTGCCAGCAGCTTAGGTGCCGAGTACTACGAGCAGTACTTC
d_gene: NA; abundance: NA; v_gene: TRBV6-2/TRBV6-3; j_gene: TRBJ2-5; CDR3aa: CASSGQPRETQYF; CDR3nt: TGTGCCAGCAGCGGACAGCCTCGAGAGACCCAGTACTTC
d_gene: NA; abundance: NA; v_gene: TRBV13; j_gene: TRBJ1-2; CDR3aa: CASSPRGSELLYGYTF; CDR3nt: TGTGCCAGCAGCCCCCGCGGTAGCGAGCTGCTCTATGGCTACACCTTC
d_gene: NA; abundance: NA; v_gene: TRBV10-3; j_gene: TRBJ1-1; CDR3aa: CAISDRVETEAFF; CDR3nt: TGTGCCATCAGTGACAGGGTAGAGACTGAAGCTTTCTTT